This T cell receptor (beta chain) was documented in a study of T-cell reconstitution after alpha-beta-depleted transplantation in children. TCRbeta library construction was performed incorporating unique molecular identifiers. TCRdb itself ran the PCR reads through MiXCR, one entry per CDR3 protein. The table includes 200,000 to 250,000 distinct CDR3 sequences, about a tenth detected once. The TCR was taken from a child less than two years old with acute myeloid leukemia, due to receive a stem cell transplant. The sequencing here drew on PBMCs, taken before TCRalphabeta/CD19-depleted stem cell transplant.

CDR3: CARFFLNRLRVNQPQHF. The CDR3 DNA follows: TGCGCCAGATTTTTCCTAAACAGGTTGCGGGTCAATCAGCCCCAGCATTTT. The chain recombines TRBV5-1 with TRBJ1-5; the D gene is possibly TRBD1 (5 bases). This CDR3 spans 17 amino acids. Germline CDR1 SGHRS, CDR2 YFSETQ. With 8 bases removed from V and 3 bases from J, the gap between germline ends came to 24 bases.